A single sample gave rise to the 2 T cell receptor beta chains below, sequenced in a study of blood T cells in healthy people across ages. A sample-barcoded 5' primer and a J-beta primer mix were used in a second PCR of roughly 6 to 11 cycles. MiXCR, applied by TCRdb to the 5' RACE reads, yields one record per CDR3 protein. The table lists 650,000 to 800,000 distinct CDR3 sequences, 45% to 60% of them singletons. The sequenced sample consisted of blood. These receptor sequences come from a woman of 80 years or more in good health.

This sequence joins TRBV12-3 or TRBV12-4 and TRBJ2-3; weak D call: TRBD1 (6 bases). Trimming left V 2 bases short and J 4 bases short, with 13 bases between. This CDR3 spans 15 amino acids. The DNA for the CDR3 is TGTGCCAGCAGTTTATACAGGGTTAGCGCAGATACGCAGTATTTT. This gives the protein CASSLYRVSADTQYF.

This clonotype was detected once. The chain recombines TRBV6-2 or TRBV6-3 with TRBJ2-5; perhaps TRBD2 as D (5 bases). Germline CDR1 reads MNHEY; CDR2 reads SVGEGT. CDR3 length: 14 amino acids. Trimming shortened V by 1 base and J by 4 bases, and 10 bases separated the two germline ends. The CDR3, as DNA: TGTGCCAGCAGTTACTACCTCGAGGGAGAGACCCAGTACTTC. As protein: CASSYYLEGETQYF.